This entry is about one TCR beta chain. Its specificity is not known. These data belong to a study of cytomegalovirus exposure and HLA in healthy donors. Study-wide results and limits: HLA-A and HLA-B allele assignments for most subjects were reportedly predicted accurately using TCR beta sequences. The majority of TCR sequences were rare, yet some public TCRs appeared in many donors. In a later analysis, DRB1 alleles had the most associated TCRs; HLA-C alleles the fewest.

PCR primers comprised 60 Vbeta and 13 Jbeta primers. Original methodology: A later analysis counted 65 million to 90 million unique TCR beta chains, about 11 million shared. The repertoire was sequenced with immunoSEQ multiplex PCR; TCRdb's copy has only in-frame clones and lacks some. Clonal size and the V and J genes are those of that table, whereas D and trimming came from the DNA. The top ten hold 1.5% to 2% of the sample, which has hundreds of thousands of clones, around 79% seen once. V dropped 2 bases and J dropped 6; count of bases not matched to a gene: 9. The CDR3 runs 16 residues. Germline V CDR1 and CDR2: MGHRA, YSYEKL.

The sample was PBMCs. The rearrangement uses TRBV4-1 and TRBJ2-1, with 8 bases that match TRBD1. The TCR was taken from a male donor in good health and CMV-seronegative. The CDR3 region is CASSQPQGALGNEQFF. The CDR3 DNA follows: TGCGCCAGCAGCCAACCGCAGGGGGCTCTAGGCAATGAGCAGTTCTTC.